The next 21 T cell receptor beta chains were all read from a single sample in a study of T cells after yellow fever vaccination. In TCRdb, the 5' RACE reads were re-called with MiXCR into one record per CDR3 protein. The table records 300,000 to 400,000 distinct CDR3 sequences, roughly 4% of them present only once. Here the sequenced sample was PBMCs, taken 5 days after the yellow fever booster vaccination. All receptors come from a man aged 18 to 29 who received the YFV17D yellow fever vaccine.

This clonotype was counted only a few times. This chain uses TRBV12-3 or TRBV12-4 with TRBJ1-2; no definite D call. V was shortened by 5 bases and J by 6 bases, with 19 bases between the two germline ends. The CDR3 has 15 amino acids. CDR3 coding DNA: TGTGCCAGCAGTCCCGGCAGCTCTGCCTCGGATGGCTACACCTTC. Translating gives CASSPGSSASDGYTF.

This clonotype was found many times. The chain links TRBV7-9 to TRBJ2-3, with 9 bases fitting TRBD1. Germline trimming cut 4 bases from V and 4 bases from J; bases unmatched to any gene: 6. The CDR3 runs 15 residues. The V gene's germline CDR1 is SEHNR and CDR2 FQNEAQ (reference sequence). The CDR3: CASSYSQGAADTQYF. Written as DNA, the CDR3 is TGTGCCAGCAGCTATTCACAGGGGGCGGCAGATACGCAGTATTTT.

This rearrangement joins TRBV4-2 to TRBJ1-5, with D possibly matching TRBD1 (5 bases). CDR1 and CDR2 (germline): LGHNA, YNFKEQ. Trimming took 2 bases from V and 0 from J, leaving 8 bases between them. The CDR3 totals 15 residues. CDR3 in DNA: TGTGCCAGCAGCCAACGGGGGGATAGCAATCAGCCCCAGCATTTT. Encoded protein: CASSQRGDSNQPQHF.

This clonotype was seen only once. The junction departs from the called germline gene at one end, perhaps through a read error. The V call is TRBV12-3 or TRBV12-4, the J call TRBJ2-3, with unresolved D. The CDR3 has 15 amino acids. CDR3 DNA: TGTGCCACCAGTCTAGGGCTGAGTAGCACAGATACGCAGTATTTT. Translating gives CATSLGLSSTDTQYF.

For this clonotype: Relative to the germline gene, one junction end is altered; a read error may explain this. The genes are TRBV28 and TRBJ1-1; D call uncertain. Germline-derived CDR1 and CDR2 are MDHEN and SYDVKM. The length of the CDR3 is 12 residues. The CDR3 is CAGSASNTEAFF. CDR3 coding DNA: TGTGCCGGCAGCGCAAGCAACACTGAAGCTTTCTTT. The whole variable domain, remainder taken from reference TRBV28 and TRBJ1-1, is DVKVTQSSRYLVKRTGEKVFLECVQDMDHENMFWYRQDPGLGLRLIYFSYDVKMKEKGDIPEGYSVSREKKERFSLILESASTNQTSMYLCAGSASNTEAFFGQGTRLTVV.

This clonotype was counted ten times or more. Here the CDR3 reads CASSYGQVIYNEQFF. DNA of the CDR3: TGTGCCAGCAGTTACGGACAGGTGATCTACAATGAGCAGTTCTTC. V gene TRBV12-3 or TRBV12-4 combines with J gene TRBJ2-1; 7 positions agree with TRBD1. The CDR3 spans 15 residues. V was clipped by 4 bases and J by 3 bases; unmatched bases: 6.

This clonotype occurred many times. This chain uses TRBV6-5 with TRBJ1-2; D possibly corresponds to TRBD1 (5 bases). V was clipped by 5 bases and J by 5 bases, with 12 bases between them. CDR1 MNHEY and CDR2 SVGAGI come from the germline V gene. The CDR3 is 13 residues long. The CDR3 DNA follows: TGTGCCAGCAGTCCCGGGGGGAGATATGGCTACACCTTC. This sequence encodes CASSPGGRYGYTF.

This clonotype was counted many times. The chain joins TRBV12-3 or TRBV12-4 to TRBJ1-2; D unresolved. This CDR3 is built from 13 residues. V dropped 6 bases and J dropped 8 bases, with 16 bases sitting between them. The CDR3 region is CASSVDTTWGYTF. In DNA, the CDR3 is TGTGCCAGCAGCGTTGACACGACTTGGGGCTACACCTTC.

The chain joins TRBV7-6 to TRBJ2-1; TRBD2 aligns across 9 bases. CDR3 size: 15 residues. Per germline, CDR1 SGHVS and CDR2 FNYEAQ. V shed 3 bases, J shed 7 bases, and the junction held 7 bases outside the gene matches. The CDR3 bases are TGTGCCAGCAGCTTTGGAAGCGGGGGGACGAATGAGCAGTTCTTC. Translation: CASSFGSGGTNEQFF.

This clonotype has more than one count but fewer than ten. This chain uses TRBV4-1 with TRBJ1-5, with 8 bases identical to TRBD1. In germline, CDR1 is MGHRA, CDR2 YSYEKL. This CDR3 is built from 16 residues. V lost 1 base and J lost 2; bases outside the gene matches: 4. CDR3: CASSQGTGGGNQPQHF. CDR3 nucleotide sequence: TGCGCCAGCAGCCAAGGTACAGGGGGAGGCAATCAGCCCCAGCATTTT.

This clonotype was seen a few times. V is TRBV20-1 and J is TRBJ1-1; 9 positions match TRBD1. The CDR3 runs 13 residues. V dropped 6 bases and J dropped 5; count of bases not matched to a gene: 7. Germline CDR1 and CDR2: DFQATT and SNEGSKA (reference sequence). The DNA for the CDR3 is TGCAGTGCCATCGACAGGGGGACAACTGAAGCTTTCTTT. This codes for CSAIDRGTTEAFF.

This clonotype was detected many times. This chain uses TRBV11-2 with TRBJ2-7, with D unclear. Trimming stripped 0 bases from V and 3 bases from J, with 15 bases between. CDR1 is SGHAT, CDR2 FQNNGV, per germline. The CDR3 spans 16 residues. The CDR3 region has the DNA TGTGCCAGCAGCTTAGATGAGGCAGGAATTTACTACGAGCAGTACTTC. Translated: CASSLDEAGIYYEQYF.

The chain carries TRBV18 and TRBJ2-7; D perhaps matches TRBD2 (5 bases). In germline, CDR1 is KGHSH, CDR2 LQKENI. V shed 2 bases and J shed 7 bases, with 15 bases lying between them. The CDR3 runs to 14 residues. CDR3 coding DNA: TGTGCCAGCTCACCAAGGCAGGCATCGGGGGAGCAGTACGTC. This gives the protein CASSPRQASGEQYV.

This rearrangement joins TRBV5-1 to TRBJ1-2; D perhaps matches TRBD1 (6 bases). V lost 1 base to trimming and J lost 8 bases, with 12 bases between them. The CDR3 has 13 amino acids. CDR1 is SGHRS and CDR2 is YFSETQ in the germline V gene. The CDR3 loop is CASSLKQGGGYTF. CDR3 DNA sequence: TGCGCCAGCAGCTTGAAACAGGGAGGAGGCTACACCTTC.

J is TRBJ2-1 and V is TRBV19; no clear D gene. Germline V CDR1 and CDR2: LNHDA, SQIVND (reference sequence). The V end was cut by 6 bases, the J end by 0 bases, with 6 bases between. The CDR3 extends over 13 amino acids. The CDR3 DNA follows: TGTGCCAGTAGGCGGAACTCCTACAATGAGCAGTTCTTC. Protein sequence: CASRRNSYNEQFF.

This clonotype occurred many times. V gene TRBV28 combines with J gene TRBJ1-1; D not certain. The germline V gene encodes CDR1 MDHEN and CDR2 SYDVKM. The CDR3 is made up of 11 amino acids. Trimming shortened V by 5 bases and J by 7 bases, and 8 bases separated the two germline ends. CDR3 nucleotides: TGTGCCAGCAGTGTCATTAGTGAAGCTTTCTTT. This translates into CASSVISEAFF.

This clonotype was detected a few times. The chain uses TRBV4-1 and TRBJ2-2; unclear D gene. Germline V gene data show CDR1 as MGHRA and CDR2 as YSYEKL. Trimming took off 0 bases at V and 6 bases at J, with 11 bases between the two ends. This CDR3 contains 15 residues. DNA of the CDR3: TGCGCCAGCAGCCAAGAGGTACGGGCCTCCGGGGAGCTGTTTTTT. Translation: CASSQEVRASGELFF.

V usage is TRBV6-2 or TRBV6-3 and J usage is TRBJ2-5; the match to TRBD1 covers 10 bases. V shed 2 bases and J 5 bases; nucleotides not matched to a gene: 5. Germline V lookup: CDR1 MNHEY, CDR2 SVGEGT. The CDR3 covers 15 residues. The CDR3 loop is CASSYLGQGWETQYF. The DNA for the CDR3 is TGTGCCAGCAGTTACCTGGGACAGGGGTGGGAGACCCAGTACTTC.

In this sample, this clonotype turned up many times. V is TRBV7-2 and J is TRBJ2-4; D perhaps matches TRBD1 (6 bases). Germline CDR1 reads SGHTA; CDR2 reads FQGNSA. V lost 5 bases and J lost 0, with 23 bases in between. The CDR3 totals 19 residues. DNA for the CDR3: TGTGCCAGCAGCCCCCGCTTCGGACAGAAGTACAAAGCCAAAAACATTCAGTACTTC. This encodes CASSPRFGQKYKAKNIQYF.

This clonotype was recorded at least ten times. J is TRBJ2-7 and V is TRBV5-1; D might be TRBD2 (5 bases). Trimming took off 0 bases at V and 5 bases at J, with 12 bases between the two ends. Germline loops: CDR1 SGHRS, CDR2 YFSETQ. The length of the CDR3 is 14 residues. The CDR3 DNA is TGCGCCAGCAGCTTGGCCAGCCGGAGGAACGAGCAGTACTTC. It is translated as CASSLASRRNEQYF.

V usage is TRBV7-2 and J usage is TRBJ1-2; D ambiguous. V was pared by 6 bases and J by 0 bases, with 14 bases between. The CDR3 is 15 residues long. Germline lookup yields CDR1 SGHTA and CDR2 FQGNSA. The CDR3 loop is CASRPRANPNYGYTF. CDR3 DNA: TGTGCCAGCAGACCGCGGGCGAATCCTAACTATGGCTACACCTTC.